This T cell receptor beta chain was retrieved from a study of OX40 agonist ivuxolimab in advanced cancers. For context, the study as a whole: Ivuxolimab was an agonistic, fully human IgG2 monoclonal antibody directed against OX40 (CD134), a costimulatory receptor. In the dose-escalation cohort, 70% to 85% of patients were male, and the mean age was roughly 60 years, with a range of about 23 to 90. Peripheral TCRbeta sequencing was intended to test whether TCR sequence diversity was altered and clonal T-cell expansion was caused by ivuxolimab. Intravenous ivuxolimab was administered to patients every 2 weeks at six dose levels: 0.01, 0.1, 0.3, 1.5, 3 and 10 mg/kg. Among the approximately 50 dose-escalation patients, approximately 20 had hepatocellular carcinoma, roughly 15 melanoma, 9 renal cell carcinoma and 9 head and neck cancer. The monotherapy dose-escalation portion (N of about 49 patients) of the phase I ivuxolimab trial is reported in the paper. Partial responses were achieved by three dose-escalation patients, of whom one had hepatocellular carcinoma and two had cutaneous melanoma. Patients were allowed to have had prior anti-PD-1, anti-PD-L1 or anti-CTLA-4 therapy, and around 37% of the dose-escalation patients had previously received checkpoint inhibitors.

On this clone itself: Its antigen is not yet known. Per-base qualities were not stored, and no clone one base away is much larger.

To sequence the TCRbeta CDR3 region, genomic DNA was isolated from the sorted cells. The immunoSEQ Assay was used for sequencing of TCRbeta CDR3 regions. TCRdb's version of the immuneACCESS table is confined to in-frame rearrangements and falls short of the full clone set. An unresolved V gene accounts for under half of the shortfall where checked; the remainder is of unknown origin. This sample has 40,000 to 55,000 clones in its table, and roughly 80% of those were observed once. The leading ten clones occupy 10% of the sample. The trial excluded patients who had a history of autoimmune disease or who were on systemic immunosuppression. Peripheral blood for TCR sequencing was collected from all dose cohorts at baseline, on cycle 4 day 1, and on cycle 7 day 1. The samples were taken from a phase I, first-in-human, multicenter, open-label dose-escalation trial of ivuxolimab. The trial enrolled adults with locally advanced or metastatic head and neck squamous cell, hepatocellular, melanoma or renal cell carcinoma. Before TCR sequencing, CD4+ and CD8+ T cells were separately sorted from peripheral blood.

The CDR3 numbers 16 residues from cysteine through phenylalanine. Here the CDR3 DNA is all that survives: 48 bases in frame from base 1. A distance of 9 bases separates the germline ends of V and J, which lose 0 bases and 0 bases respectively. The CDR1 and CDR2 encoded by the germline V gene are MGHRA and YSYEKL. The paper's findings and limits, for the study overall: Low levels of normalized T-cell clonal expansion were also shown by some nonresponding patients. At doses of 0.1 to 3.0 mg/kg, clonal expansion of both CD4+ and CD8+ blood T cells was observed from baseline to week 6. In the 0.1-3.0 mg/kg groups, partial responders were among the patients with the lowest normalized peripheral clonal expansion, particularly in CD8+ T cells. After ivuxolimab, CD8+ T cells had more expanded clones than CD4+ T cells on average. The antigen specificity of the clonally expanded peripheral T cells was not determined.

This receptor chain uses TRBV4-1 and TRBJ1-3; too little of a D gene remains to name it. The TCR was taken from an adult with an advanced solid tumor such as melanoma, head and neck, liver or kidney cancer. The sequencing used CD4+ or CD8+ T cells sorted from blood, collected in a trial of the OX40 agonist ivuxolimab. The sequenced DNA: TGCGCCAGCAGCCAAGATCGGGTGACCTCTGGAAACACCATATATTTT. The encoded protein is CASSQDRVTSGNTIYF.